The clone carrying this TCR beta chain has more than one count but fewer than ten. This specimen comes from a study of T cell responses to AZD1222 COVID-19 vaccine. The method was immunoSEQ multiplex PCR; TCRdb's version includes in-frame clones alone and lacks a portion of them. The repertoire holds 90,000 or so clones, with approximately 89% as singletons. Germline-derived CDR1 and CDR2 are LGHDT and YNNKEL (reference sequence). There are 16 residues in the CDR3. With V trimmed by 0 bases and J by 5 bases, 7 bases remained unmatched. Sequencing was performed on peripheral blood, taken on day 0 of AZD1222 vaccination. This TCR derives from an adult in good health. The chain couples TRBV3-1 (or the pseudogene TRBV3-2) to TRBJ2-5; 9 bases line up with TRBD2. The CDR3 region has the DNA TGTGCCAGCAGCCAAGATCGCGGGAGGGCCTCGGAGACCCAGTACTTC. This sequence encodes CASSQDRGRASETQYF.